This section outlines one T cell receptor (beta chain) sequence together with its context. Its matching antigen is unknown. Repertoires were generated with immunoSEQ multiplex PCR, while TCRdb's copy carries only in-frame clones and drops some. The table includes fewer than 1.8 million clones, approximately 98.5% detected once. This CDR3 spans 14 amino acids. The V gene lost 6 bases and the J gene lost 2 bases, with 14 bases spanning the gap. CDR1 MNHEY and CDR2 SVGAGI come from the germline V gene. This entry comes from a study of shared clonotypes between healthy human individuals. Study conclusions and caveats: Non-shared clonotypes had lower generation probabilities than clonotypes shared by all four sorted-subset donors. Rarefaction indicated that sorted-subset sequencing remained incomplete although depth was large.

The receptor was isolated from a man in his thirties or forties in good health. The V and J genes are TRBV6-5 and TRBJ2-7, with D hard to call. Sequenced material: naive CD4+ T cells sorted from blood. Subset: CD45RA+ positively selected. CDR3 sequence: CASSWSDFPYEQYF. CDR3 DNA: TGTGCCAGCAGCTGGAGTGATTTCCCCTACGAGCAGTACTTC.